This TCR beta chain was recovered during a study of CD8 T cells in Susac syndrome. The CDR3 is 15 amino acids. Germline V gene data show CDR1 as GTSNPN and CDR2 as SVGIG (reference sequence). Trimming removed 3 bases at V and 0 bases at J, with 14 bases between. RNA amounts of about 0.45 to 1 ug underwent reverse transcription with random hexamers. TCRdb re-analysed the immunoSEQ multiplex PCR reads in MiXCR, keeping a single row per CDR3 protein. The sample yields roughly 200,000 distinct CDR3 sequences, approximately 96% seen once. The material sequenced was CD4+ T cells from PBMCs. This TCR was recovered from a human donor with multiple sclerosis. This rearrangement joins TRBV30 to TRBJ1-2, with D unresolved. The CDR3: CAWSRPPSANYGYTF. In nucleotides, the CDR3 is TGTGCCTGGAGCAGGCCCCCGTCAGCTAACTATGGCTACACCTTC.